This TCR beta chain emerged from a study of T cells after yellow fever vaccination. Study conclusions and caveats: FACS-sorted repertoires could harbor abundant contaminating bulk-population clonotypes.

To note about this clonotype: The antigen is not known.

V was shortened by 2 bases and J by 3 bases, with 8 bases between the two germline ends. This CDR3 spans 13 amino acids. From the 5' RACE reads, TCRdb called clonotypes with MiXCR, one entry per CDR3 protein. The profile shows 300,000 to 450,000 distinct CDR3 sequences, around 8.1% of them singletons. The chain has TRBV12-3 or TRBV12-4 and TRBJ2-7; D gene ambiguous. This TCR derives from a man aged 18 to 35 who received the YFV17D yellow fever vaccine. Specimen: PBMCs, collected roughly 47 days after the first yellow fever vaccination. The CDR3, as DNA: TGTGCCAGCAGTTTAATAAGCCGCTACGAGCAGTACTTC. Translation gives CASSLISRYEQYF.